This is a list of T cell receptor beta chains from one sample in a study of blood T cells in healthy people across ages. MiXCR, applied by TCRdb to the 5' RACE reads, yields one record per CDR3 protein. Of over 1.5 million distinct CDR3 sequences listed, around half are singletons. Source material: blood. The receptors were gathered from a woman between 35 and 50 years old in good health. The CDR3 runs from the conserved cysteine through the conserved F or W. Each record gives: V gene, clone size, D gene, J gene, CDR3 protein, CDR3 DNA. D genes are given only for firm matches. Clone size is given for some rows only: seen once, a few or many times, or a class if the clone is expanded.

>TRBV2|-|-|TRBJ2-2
CASRWLEDTGELFF
TGTGCCAGCAGATGGCTAGAAGACACCGGGGAGCTGTTTTTT
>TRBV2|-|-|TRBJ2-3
CASSDGLARTDTQYF
TGTGCCAGCAGTGATGGGTTAGCACGCACAGATACGCAGTATTTT
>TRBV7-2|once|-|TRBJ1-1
CASSLGLGADEAFF
TGTGCCAGCAGCTTAGGTCTCGGGGCAGACGAAGCTTTCTTT
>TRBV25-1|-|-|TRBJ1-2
CASSEVQQGGYTF
TGTGCCAGCAGTGAGGTACAACAGGGAGGCTACACCTTC
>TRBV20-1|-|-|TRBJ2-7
CSARPVSGPYEQYF
TGCAGTGCTAGACCGGTCTCTGGGCCCTACGAGCAGTACTTC
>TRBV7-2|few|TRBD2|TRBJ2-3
CASSLHGTTSTDTQYF
TGTGCCAGCAGCTTACACGGGACTACTAGCACAGATACGCAGTATTTT
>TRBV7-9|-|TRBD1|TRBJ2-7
CASSSWDRVDSVYEQYF
TGTGCCAGCAGCTCCTGGGACAGGGTAGACTCGGTCTACGAGCAGTACTTC
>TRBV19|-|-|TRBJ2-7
CASSIPGRFQYF
TGTGCCAGTAGTATTCCCGGACGGTTTCAGTACTTC
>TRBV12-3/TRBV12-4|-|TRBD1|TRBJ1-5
CASSFPSGGSNQPQHF
TGTGCCAGCAGTTTTCCCTCAGGGGGCAGCAATCAGCCCCAGCATTTT
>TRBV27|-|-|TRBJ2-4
CASRLGGAGNIQYF
TGTGCCAGCAGGTTAGGGGGGGCCGGAAACATTCAGTACTTC
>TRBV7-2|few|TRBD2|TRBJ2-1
CASSLVTSGSEQFF
TGTGCCAGCAGCTTAGTTACTAGCGGGAGTGAGCAGTTCTTC
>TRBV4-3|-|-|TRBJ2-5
CASSQGGGGGAGTETQYF
TGCGCCAGCAGCCAAGGTGGAGGAGGGGGCGCGGGTACAGAGACCCAGTACTTC
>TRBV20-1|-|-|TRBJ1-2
CSARGRAVGGYTF
TGCAGTGCTAGAGGTAGGGCAGTCGGAGGCTACACCTTC
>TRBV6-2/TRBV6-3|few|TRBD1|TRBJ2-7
CASRPGQGKDSYEQYF
TGTGCCAGCAGACCAGGACAGGGGAAAGACTCCTACGAGCAGTACTTC
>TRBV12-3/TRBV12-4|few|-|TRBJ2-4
CASSLGQGIQYF
TGTGCCAGCAGTTTGGGGCAGGGCATTCAGTACTTC
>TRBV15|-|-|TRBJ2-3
CATSRDQGKGLTDTQYF
TGTGCCACCAGCAGAGATCAGGGTAAGGGCCTCACAGATACGCAGTATTTT
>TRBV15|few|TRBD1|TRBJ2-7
CATTRDRVSNEQYF
TGTGCCACCACCCGGGACAGGGTATCAAACGAGCAGTACTTC
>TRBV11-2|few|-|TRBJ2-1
CASSRIDEQFF
TGTGCCAGCAGCCGTATCGATGAGCAGTTCTTC
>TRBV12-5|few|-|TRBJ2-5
CASGLWPSETQYF
TGTGCTAGTGGTTTATGGCCCTCGGAGACCCAGTACTTC
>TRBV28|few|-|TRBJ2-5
CASTPRVLGGKETQYF
TGTGCCAGCACACCACGAGTCCTGGGGGGTAAAGAGACCCAGTACTTC
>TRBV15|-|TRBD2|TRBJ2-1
CATGTSGPYDEQFF
TGTGCCACCGGAACTAGCGGCCCCTACGATGAGCAGTTCTTC
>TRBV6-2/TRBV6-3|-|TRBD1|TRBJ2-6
CASRQQGAQGSGANVLTF
TGTGCCAGCAGGCAACAGGGGGCGCAGGGAAGTGGGGCCAACGTCCTGACTTTC
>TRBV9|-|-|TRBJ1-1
CASSVVAYTEAFF
TGTGCCAGCAGCGTAGTGGCCTACACTGAAGCTTTCTTT
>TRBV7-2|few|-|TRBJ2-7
CASSLVQTHYEQYF
TGTGCCAGCAGCTTAGTACAGACACACTACGAGCAGTACTTC
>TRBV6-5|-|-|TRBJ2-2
CASSQGGAGELFF
TGTGCCAGCAGCCAAGGAGGGGCCGGGGAGCTGTTTTTT
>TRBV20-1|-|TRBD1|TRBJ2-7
CSAEPGQYYEQYF
TGCAGTGCAGAACCGGGACAGTACTACGAGCAGTACTTC